This T cell receptor (beta chain) stems from a study of blood T cell repertoires in COVID-19. Study information: Researchers got acute and convalescent COVID-19 samples from the United States, Italy and Spain. Nucleic acid was either cDNA or gDNA, and it came from T cells, B-cell-depleted T cells, or PBMCs.

The authors' processing: Reference gene primers were amplified, and this amplification served to estimate nucleated cell counts. Assay: immunoSEQ multiplex PCR; the TCRdb copy retains only in-frame clones and omits some. Clonal size and the V and J genes are those of that table, whereas D and trimming came from the DNA. The table shows about 110,000 clones, with less than 80% occurring only once. Patients of the Seattle cohort, enrolled during active infection, were followed longitudinally. Trimming shortened V by 1 base and J by 1 base, and 11 bases separated the two germline ends. The germline gives CDR1 SGHAT, CDR2 FQNNGV. There are 16 residues in the CDR3.

This sequence was found in a man older than 75 with COVID-19, enrolled during active disease. The sample taken for sequencing was peripheral blood. The chain couples TRBV11-2 to TRBJ1-5; D remains ambiguous. The CDR3 nucleotides are TGTGCCAGCAGCTTAGGCCCCGGTTTGAGCAATCAGCCCCAGCATTTT. This translates into CASSLGPGLSNQPQHF.